A selection of T cell receptor beta chains follows, all from one sample in a study of OX40 agonist ivuxolimab in advanced cancers. The repertoire was sequenced with immunoSEQ multiplex PCR; TCRdb's copy has only in-frame clones and lacks some. The sample records tens of thousands of clones, roughly nine tenths being singletons. The specimen was CD4+ or CD8+ T cells sorted from blood, collected in a trial of the OX40 agonist ivuxolimab. The receptors stem from an adult with an advanced solid tumor such as melanoma, head and neck, liver or kidney cancer. Each CDR3 is given with its conserved first and last residue. Fields, in order: CDR3 DNA, CDR3 protein, D gene, J gene, V gene, clone size. D genes are given only for firm matches. Expanded clones get a size class; other rows say once, few or many, or leave the size out.

DNA: TGCGCCAGCAGGGGGGCAGTTCGCACAGATACGCAGTATTTT
CDR3: CASRGAVRTDTQYF
D: -
J: TRBJ2-3
V: TRBV5-1
size: once

DNA: TGTGCCAGCAGAGGAATTGAAGAGACCCAGTACTTC
CDR3: CASRGIEETQYF
D: -
J: TRBJ2-5
V: TRBV11-3
size: -

DNA: TGTGCCAGCACCCTGGTAGGTAGCGGGTACAATGAGCAGTTCTTC
CDR3: CASTLVGSGYNEQFF
D: TRBD2
J: TRBJ2-1
V: TRBV6-1
size: -

DNA: TGTGCCAGCGGAGGAGGACAGGGGTACACTGAAGCTTTCTTT
CDR3: CASGGGQGYTEAFF
D: TRBD1
J: TRBJ1-1
V: TRBV28
size: -

DNA: TGTGCCAGCAGTTACGTGGCAGGTGGTGAAAAACTGTTTTTT
CDR3: CASSYVAGGEKLFF
D: -
J: TRBJ1-4
V: TRBV6-6
size: few

DNA: TGTGCCAGCTCTACAGACCTCCGGGACGAGCAGTACTTC
CDR3: CASSTDLRDEQYF
D: -
J: TRBJ2-7
V: TRBV18
size: -

DNA: TGCGCCAGCGTGGGAGGACCCTCTAGCACAGATACGCAGTATTTT
CDR3: CASVGGPSSTDTQYF
D: -
J: TRBJ2-3
V: TRBV5-1
size: -

DNA: TGTGCCAGCAGTCCAACTAGCGGGAGAGCCACCGGGGAGCTGTTTTTT
CDR3: CASSPTSGRATGELFF
D: TRBD2
J: TRBJ2-2
V: TRBV5-8
size: -

DNA: TGTGCCAGCAGCTTAGAGGTCAGGGGCCCAGCTTTCTTT
CDR3: CASSLEVRGPAFF
D: -
J: TRBJ1-1
V: TRBV7-2
size: -

DNA: TGTGCCAGCAGTTCATCGGGTCTGAGGGGAAACGAGCAGTACTTC
CDR3: CASSSSGLRGNEQYF
D: -
J: TRBJ2-7
V: TRBV28
size: -

DNA: TGTGCCAGCCTAGGGGGTCCCGGGAGCAATCAGCCCCAGCATTTT
CDR3: CASLGGPGSNQPQHF
D: -
J: TRBJ1-5
V: TRBV6-1
size: -

DNA: TGTGCCAGCACCACCACTGGGCGGGGAGCGGGTTCTGGAAACACCATATATTTT
CDR3: CASTTTGRGAGSGNTIYF
D: -
J: TRBJ1-3
V: TRBV28
size: -

DNA: TGCGCCAGCAGCCAAGTTCTTTTGGGAGGCGGCACCGGGGAGCTGTTTTTT
CDR3: CASSQVLLGGGTGELFF
D: -
J: TRBJ2-2
V: TRBV4-1
size: -

DNA: TGTGCCAGCAGTTTATTCTGGGCGGGTCAAGAGACCCAGTACTTC
CDR3: CASSLFWAGQETQYF
D: -
J: TRBJ2-5
V: TRBV27
size: -

DNA: TGTGCCAGCTCACCCCCAGGGGCCTCGAGGGCAGATACGCAGTATTTT
CDR3: CASSPPGASRADTQYF
D: -
J: TRBJ2-3
V: TRBV18
size: -

DNA: TGTGCCACCAGCAGAGGTAAGAACCGGGACAGACCTTACAATCAGCCCCAGCATTTT
CDR3: CATSRGKNRDRPYNQPQHF
D: TRBD1
J: TRBJ1-5
V: TRBV15
size: -

DNA: TGCGCCAGCAACCCCGGGACAGACTTCACAGATACGCAGTATTTT
CDR3: CASNPGTDFTDTQYF
D: TRBD1
J: TRBJ2-3
V: TRBV5-1
size: -

DNA: TGTGCCAGCAGTTACGACGGGGGGAATCCTAATGAAAAACTGTTTTTT
CDR3: CASSYDGGNPNEKLFF
D: -
J: TRBJ1-4
V: TRBV6-5
size: -

DNA: TGTGCCAGTAGTCCCTCGAGCTCCTACAATGAGCAGTTCTTC
CDR3: CASSPSSSYNEQFF
D: -
J: TRBJ2-1
V: TRBV19
size: -

DNA: TGTGCCAGCTGGACAATGGGGGGCTCCTACGAGCAGTACTTC
CDR3: CASWTMGGSYEQYF
D: -
J: TRBJ2-7
V: TRBV5-6
size: -

DNA: TGTGCCAGTAGTATACGGAGCGGGACAGGGGGCCCTGAGCAGTTCTTC
CDR3: CASSIRSGTGGPEQFF
D: TRBD1
J: TRBJ2-1
V: TRBV19
size: once

DNA: TGTGCCAGCTTTAGCGGGTATAACAATGAGCAGTTCTTC
CDR3: CASFSGYNNEQFF
D: TRBD2
J: TRBJ2-1
V: TRBV27
size: few

DNA: TGTGCCAGCAGCCAAGATGTCCCCGGGTTAACTAATGAAAAACTGTTTTTT
CDR3: CASSQDVPGLTNEKLFF
D: -
J: TRBJ1-4
V: TRBV14
size: -

DNA: TGTGCCAGCAGCATTCCGGGACAGGGCTACAATGAGCAGTTCTTC
CDR3: CASSIPGQGYNEQFF
D: TRBD1
J: TRBJ2-1
V: TRBV7-3
size: -

DNA: TGTGCCAGCAGCTTACAGGGAAACACTGAAGCTTTCTTT
CDR3: CASSLQGNTEAFF
D: -
J: TRBJ1-1
V: TRBV7-8
size: -

DNA: TGCGCCAGCAGCCCGGGACTAGCGGGCTACGAGCAGTACTTC
CDR3: CASSPGLAGYEQYF
D: TRBD2
J: TRBJ2-7
V: TRBV5-1
size: -

DNA: TGTGCCAGCAGCCCTTTCGAGGCCGGGGTCTCTGAAAAACTGTTTTTT
CDR3: CASSPFEAGVSEKLFF
D: -
J: TRBJ1-4
V: TRBV9
size: -

DNA: TGTGCCACCAGCAGAGATCGACAGGGAGAGTACTTC
CDR3: CATSRDRQGEYF
D: TRBD1
J: TRBJ2-7
V: TRBV15
size: -

DNA: TGTGCCAGCAGTTTCTCTTGGGTAGGGAACAATCAGCCCCAGCATTTT
CDR3: CASSFSWVGNNQPQHF
D: -
J: TRBJ1-5
V: TRBV28
size: -

DNA: TGTGCCAGTAGTACGGGACAGTCCTACGAGCAGTACTTC
CDR3: CASSTGQSYEQYF
D: TRBD1
J: TRBJ2-7
V: TRBV19
size: once

DNA: TGTGCTAGCAGGCGGGACGGCTGGGACTACGAGCAGTACTTC
CDR3: CASRRDGWDYEQYF
D: -
J: TRBJ2-7
V: TRBV7-7
size: -

DNA: TGTGCCAGCAGCTTCACTTCTACTTACAATGAGCAGTTCTTC
CDR3: CASSFTSTYNEQFF
D: -
J: TRBJ2-1
V: TRBV7-9
size: -

DNA: TGTGCCAGCAGCCCCCTGGACAGGTACTATGGCTACACCTTC
CDR3: CASSPLDRYYGYTF
D: TRBD1
J: TRBJ1-2
V: TRBV7-6
size: -

DNA: TGCGCCAGCAGCGGTGCGGGAGAGTCGGGCTACAATGAGCAGTTCTTC
CDR3: CASSGAGESGYNEQFF
D: TRBD2
J: TRBJ2-1
V: TRBV4-1
size: -

DNA: TGTGCCAGCAGCCAAGGGACAGGGGGTTTAGGAGAGACCCAGTACTTC
CDR3: CASSQGTGGLGETQYF
D: TRBD1
J: TRBJ2-5
V: TRBV7-7
size: few

DNA: TGTGCCAGCAGCCCCTCCTACGGAACCTACGAGCAGTACTTC
CDR3: CASSPSYGTYEQYF
D: -
J: TRBJ2-7
V: TRBV7-2
size: -

DNA: TGCGCCAGCAGCTTGTACGCGGGTACAGATACGCAGTATTTT
CDR3: CASSLYAGTDTQYF
D: -
J: TRBJ2-3
V: TRBV5-1
size: -

DNA: TGTGCCAGCAGCTTGGACAGCTATGGCTACACCTTC
CDR3: CASSLDSYGYTF
D: -
J: TRBJ1-2
V: TRBV5-4
size: few

DNA: TGTGCCAGCAGCCAAGGGACTAGCACAGAGACCCAGTACTTC
CDR3: CASSQGTSTETQYF
D: TRBD2
J: TRBJ2-5
V: TRBV4-2
size: -

DNA: TGTGCCAGCTCACCTGTAGCGGGAGGAGGGGCAGATACGCAGTATTTT
CDR3: CASSPVAGGGADTQYF
D: TRBD2
J: TRBJ2-3
V: TRBV18
size: -

DNA: TGTGCCAGCAGCTATCTAGCGGGAGCGACGGGGAATGAGCAGTTCTTC
CDR3: CASSYLAGATGNEQFF
D: TRBD2
J: TRBJ2-1
V: TRBV5-4
size: -

DNA: TGTGCCAGCAGTTTAGCGGGAGGAATCACAGATACGCAGTATTTT
CDR3: CASSLAGGITDTQYF
D: TRBD2
J: TRBJ2-3
V: TRBV28
size: -

DNA: TGCGCCAGCAGCACCGGACAGTATAGCCACGAGCAGTACTTC
CDR3: CASSTGQYSHEQYF
D: -
J: TRBJ2-7
V: TRBV5-1
size: -

DNA: TGTGCCAGCAGACCGGGCTCCTACGAGCAGTACTTC
CDR3: CASRPGSYEQYF
D: -
J: TRBJ2-7
V: TRBV6-1
size: few

DNA: TGTGCCTGGAGTAAGCAGGGCGAAAACTATGGCTACACCTTC
CDR3: CAWSKQGENYGYTF
D: -
J: TRBJ1-2
V: TRBV30
size: -

DNA: TGTGCCAGCAGTTCAACAGGGGGCGCGAACTATGGCTACACCTTC
CDR3: CASSSTGGANYGYTF
D: TRBD1
J: TRBJ1-2
V: TRBV6-1
size: -

DNA: TGTGCCAGCTCACCAAGTCAGGAGCAGTACTTC
CDR3: CASSPSQEQYF
D: -
J: TRBJ2-7
V: TRBV18
size: -

DNA: TGTGCCAGCAGTGAAGTTGGCGGGGGGTACGAGCAGTACTTC
CDR3: CASSEVGGGYEQYF
D: TRBD2
J: TRBJ2-7
V: TRBV25-1
size: -

DNA: TGTGCCAGCAGTTCAACGACTAGCGGGACCTACAATGAGCAGTTCTTC
CDR3: CASSSTTSGTYNEQFF
D: TRBD2
J: TRBJ2-1
V: TRBV6-6
size: -

DNA: TGCAGCGCTCTCGGGGGCTCCTACGAGCAGTACTTC
CDR3: CSALGGSYEQYF
D: -
J: TRBJ2-7
V: TRBV29-1
size: -

DNA: TGTGCCAGTCGACAGGGCCGGTCTGGAAACACCATATATTTT
CDR3: CASRQGRSGNTIYF
D: TRBD1
J: TRBJ1-3
V: TRBV19
size: -

DNA: TGTGCCAGCAGCATCCGGGACAGGAATCAGCCCCAGCATTTT
CDR3: CASSIRDRNQPQHF
D: TRBD1
J: TRBJ1-5
V: TRBV5-5
size: -

DNA: TGTGCCAGCAGCTTGACAAACAATGAGCAGTTCTTC
CDR3: CASSLTNNEQFF
D: -
J: TRBJ2-1
V: TRBV7-2
size: -

DNA: TGTGCCAGTCGGGGCAGGGCAACCGAGCAAGAGACCCAGTACTTC
CDR3: CASRGRATEQETQYF
D: -
J: TRBJ2-5
V: TRBV6-6
size: -

DNA: TGTGCCAGCAGCGTACAGGGGATCGGGGCCAACGTCCTGACTTTC
CDR3: CASSVQGIGANVLTF
D: TRBD1
J: TRBJ2-6
V: TRBV7-3
size: -

DNA: TGTGCCAGCAGCTTGGCCGAGACCTACAATGAGCAGTTCTTC
CDR3: CASSLAETYNEQFF
D: -
J: TRBJ2-1
V: TRBV5-4
size: -

DNA: TGTGCCAGCACCCTCCTAAGGGCCCAAGGATCCGAGCAGTACTTC
CDR3: CASTLLRAQGSEQYF
D: -
J: TRBJ2-7
V: TRBV6-5
size: -

DNA: TGTGCCAGCAGCCTCGGGCGAGAACGGGAGCAGTACTTC
CDR3: CASSLGREREQYF
D: -
J: TRBJ2-7
V: TRBV7-2
size: -

DNA: TGTGCCAGCAAAGGGGGAGAAGGAGAGACCCAGTACTTC
CDR3: CASKGGEGETQYF
D: -
J: TRBJ2-5
V: TRBV2
size: -